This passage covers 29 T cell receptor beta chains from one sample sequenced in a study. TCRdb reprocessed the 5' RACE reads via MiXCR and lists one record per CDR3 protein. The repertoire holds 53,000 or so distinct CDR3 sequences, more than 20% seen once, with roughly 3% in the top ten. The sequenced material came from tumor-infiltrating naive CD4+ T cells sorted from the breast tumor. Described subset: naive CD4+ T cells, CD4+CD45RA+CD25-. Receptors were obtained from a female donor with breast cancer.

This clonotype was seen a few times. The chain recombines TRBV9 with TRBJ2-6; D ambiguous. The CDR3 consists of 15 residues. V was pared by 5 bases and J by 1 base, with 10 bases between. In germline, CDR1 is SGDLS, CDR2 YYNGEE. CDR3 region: CASSIRNSGANVLTF. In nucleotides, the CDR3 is TGTGCCAGCAGTATACGGAATTCTGGGGCCAACGTCCTGACTTTC.

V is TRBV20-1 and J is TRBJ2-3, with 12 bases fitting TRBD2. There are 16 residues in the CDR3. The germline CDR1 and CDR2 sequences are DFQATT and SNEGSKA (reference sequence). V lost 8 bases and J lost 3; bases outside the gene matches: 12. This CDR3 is CSTVTGLAGGTDTQYF. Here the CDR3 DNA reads TGCAGTACTGTCACGGGACTAGCGGGTGGAACAGATACGCAGTATTTT.

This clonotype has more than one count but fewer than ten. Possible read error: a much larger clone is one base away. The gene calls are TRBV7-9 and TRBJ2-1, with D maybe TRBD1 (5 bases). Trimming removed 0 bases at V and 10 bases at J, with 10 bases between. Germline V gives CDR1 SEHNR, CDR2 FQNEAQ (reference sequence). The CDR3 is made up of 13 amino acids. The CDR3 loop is CASSLAYRKEQFF. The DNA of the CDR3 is TGTGCCAGCAGCTTAGCATACAGGAAGGAGCAGTTCTTC.

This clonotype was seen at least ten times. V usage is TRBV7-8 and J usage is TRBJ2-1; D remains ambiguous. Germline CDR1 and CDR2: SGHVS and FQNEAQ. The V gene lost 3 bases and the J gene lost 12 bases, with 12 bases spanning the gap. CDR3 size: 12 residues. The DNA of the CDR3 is TGTGCCAGCAGCTTGGACCGTACTGGGCAGTTCTTC. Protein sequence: CASSLDRTGQFF.

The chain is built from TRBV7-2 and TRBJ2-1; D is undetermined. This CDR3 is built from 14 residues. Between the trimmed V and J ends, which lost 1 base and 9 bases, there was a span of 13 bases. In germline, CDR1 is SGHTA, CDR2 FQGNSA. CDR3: CASSLERQSSEQFF. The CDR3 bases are TGTGCCAGCAGCTTAGAACGTCAGTCCAGTGAGCAGTTCTTC.

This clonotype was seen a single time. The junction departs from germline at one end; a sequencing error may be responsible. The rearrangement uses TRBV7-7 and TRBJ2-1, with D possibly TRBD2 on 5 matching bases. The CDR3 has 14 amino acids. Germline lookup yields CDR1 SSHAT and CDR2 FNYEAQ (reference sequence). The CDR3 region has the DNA TGTGCTAGCAGCTTAGCGATGTCGGGCGATGAGCAGTTCTTC. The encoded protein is CASSLAMSGDEQFF.

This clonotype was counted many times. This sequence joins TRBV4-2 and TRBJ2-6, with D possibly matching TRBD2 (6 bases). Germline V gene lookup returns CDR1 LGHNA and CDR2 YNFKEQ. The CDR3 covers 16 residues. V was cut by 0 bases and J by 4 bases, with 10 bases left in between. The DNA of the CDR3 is TGTGCCAGCAGCCAAGAGTGGGACTCGGGGGCCAACGTCCTGACTTTC. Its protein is CASSQEWDSGANVLTF.

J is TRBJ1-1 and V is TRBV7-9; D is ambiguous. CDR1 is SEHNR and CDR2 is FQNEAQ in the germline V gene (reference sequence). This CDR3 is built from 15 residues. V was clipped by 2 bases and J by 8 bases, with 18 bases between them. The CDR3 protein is CASSLSSDGPGEAFF. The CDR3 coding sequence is TGTGCCAGCAGCTTAAGCTCTGACGGCCCCGGGGAAGCTTTCTTT.

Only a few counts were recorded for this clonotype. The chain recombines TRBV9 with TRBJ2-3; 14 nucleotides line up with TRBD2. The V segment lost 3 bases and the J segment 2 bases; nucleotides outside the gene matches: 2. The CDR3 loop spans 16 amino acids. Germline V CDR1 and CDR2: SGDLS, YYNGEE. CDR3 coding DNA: TGTGCCAGCAGCGGGGGACTAGCGGGAGTCACAGATACGCAGTATTTT. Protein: CASSGGLAGVTDTQYF.

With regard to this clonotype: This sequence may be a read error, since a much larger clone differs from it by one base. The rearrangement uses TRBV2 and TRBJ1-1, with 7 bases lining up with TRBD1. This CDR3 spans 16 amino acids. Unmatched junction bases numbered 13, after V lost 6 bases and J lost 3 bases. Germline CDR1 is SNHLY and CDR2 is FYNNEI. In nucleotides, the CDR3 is TGTGCCAGCAGGGGAACAGGGGCGTATATGGACACTGAAGCTTTCTTT. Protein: CASRGTGAYMDTEAFF.

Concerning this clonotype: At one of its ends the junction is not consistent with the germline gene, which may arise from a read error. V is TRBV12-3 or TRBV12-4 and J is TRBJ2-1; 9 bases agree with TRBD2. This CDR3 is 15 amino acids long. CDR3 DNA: TGCGCCAGCAGTTTAAATAGCGGGGGTTACAATGAGCAGTTCTTC. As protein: CASSLNSGGYNEQFF.

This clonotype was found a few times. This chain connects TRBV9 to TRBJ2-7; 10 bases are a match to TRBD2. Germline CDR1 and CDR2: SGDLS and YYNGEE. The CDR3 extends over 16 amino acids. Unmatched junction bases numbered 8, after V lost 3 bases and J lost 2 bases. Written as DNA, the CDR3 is TGTGCCAGCAGCGAAGGGGGCCTAGCGGGAGCCTACGAGCAGTACTTC. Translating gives CASSEGGLAGAYEQYF.

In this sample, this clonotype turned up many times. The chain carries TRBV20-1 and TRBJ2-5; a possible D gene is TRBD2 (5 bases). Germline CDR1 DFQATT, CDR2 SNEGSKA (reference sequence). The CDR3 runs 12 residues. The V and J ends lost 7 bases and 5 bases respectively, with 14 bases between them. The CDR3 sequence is CSGELQRETQYF. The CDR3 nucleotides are TGCAGTGGGGAACTGCAGCGGGAGACCCAGTACTTC.

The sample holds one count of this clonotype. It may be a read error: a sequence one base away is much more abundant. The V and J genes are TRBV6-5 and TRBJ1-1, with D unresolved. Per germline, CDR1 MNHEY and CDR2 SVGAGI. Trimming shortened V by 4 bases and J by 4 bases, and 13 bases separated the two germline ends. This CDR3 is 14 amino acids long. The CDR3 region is CASSSHDTCTEAFF. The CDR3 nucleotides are TGTGCCAGCAGTTCACACGACACATGCACTGAAGCTTTCTTT.

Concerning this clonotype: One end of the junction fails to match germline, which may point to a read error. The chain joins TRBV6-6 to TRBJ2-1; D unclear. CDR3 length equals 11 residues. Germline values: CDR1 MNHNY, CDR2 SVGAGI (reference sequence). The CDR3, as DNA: TGTGCCGTGGGGATTTACAATGAGCAGGTCTTC. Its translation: CAVGIYNEQVF.

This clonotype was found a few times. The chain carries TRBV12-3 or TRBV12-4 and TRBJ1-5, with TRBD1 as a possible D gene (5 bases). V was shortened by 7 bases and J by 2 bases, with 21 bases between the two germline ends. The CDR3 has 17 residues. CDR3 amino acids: CASTITSGGGGNQPQHF. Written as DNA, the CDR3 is TGTGCCAGCACCATTACGTCGGGGGGAGGGGGCAATCAGCCCCAGCATTTT.

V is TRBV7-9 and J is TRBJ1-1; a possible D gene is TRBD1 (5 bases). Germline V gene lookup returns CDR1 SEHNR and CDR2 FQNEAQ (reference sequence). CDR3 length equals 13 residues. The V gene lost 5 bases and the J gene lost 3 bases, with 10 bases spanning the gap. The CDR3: CASSRQLDTEAFF. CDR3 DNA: TGTGCCAGCAGCCGACAGTTAGACACTGAAGCTTTCTTT.

CDR3: CASSFKVAWEANYGYTF. In DNA, the CDR3 is TGTGCCAGCAGCTTTAAAGTCGCATGGGAGGCCAACTATGGCTACACCTTC. The V gene is TRBV7-2, the J gene TRBJ1-2; D uncertain. Trimming stripped 3 bases from V and 2 bases from J, with 19 bases between. The CDR3 runs 17 residues. The germline gives CDR1 SGHTA, CDR2 FQGNSA.

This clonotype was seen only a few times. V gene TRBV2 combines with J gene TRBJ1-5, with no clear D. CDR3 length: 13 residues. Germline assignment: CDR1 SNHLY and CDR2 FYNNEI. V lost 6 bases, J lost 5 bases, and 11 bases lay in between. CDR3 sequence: CASRRSGHQPQHF. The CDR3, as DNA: TGTGCCAGCAGGAGGTCGGGTCATCAGCCCCAGCATTTT.

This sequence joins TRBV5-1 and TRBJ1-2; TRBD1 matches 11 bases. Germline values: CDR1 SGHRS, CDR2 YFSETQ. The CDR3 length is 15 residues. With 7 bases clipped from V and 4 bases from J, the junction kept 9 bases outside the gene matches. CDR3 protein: CASEPGQGVAYGYTF. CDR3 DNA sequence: TGCGCCAGCGAACCGGGACAGGGGGTCGCCTATGGCTACACCTTC.

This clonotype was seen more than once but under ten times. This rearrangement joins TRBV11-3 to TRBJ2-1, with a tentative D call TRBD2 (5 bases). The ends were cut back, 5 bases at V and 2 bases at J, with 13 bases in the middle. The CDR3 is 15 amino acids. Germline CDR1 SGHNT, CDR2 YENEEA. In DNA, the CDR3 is TGTGCCAGCAGCGGAGCGGTACCCCCCTACAATGAGCAGTTCTTC. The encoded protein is CASSGAVPPYNEQFF.

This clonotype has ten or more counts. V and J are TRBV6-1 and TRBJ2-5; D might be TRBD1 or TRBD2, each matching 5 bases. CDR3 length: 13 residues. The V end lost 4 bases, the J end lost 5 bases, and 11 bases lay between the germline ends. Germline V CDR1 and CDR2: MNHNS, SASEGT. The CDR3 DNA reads TGTGCCAGCAGTGTGGGGGTCAGGGAGACCCAGTACTTC. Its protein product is CASSVGVRETQYF.

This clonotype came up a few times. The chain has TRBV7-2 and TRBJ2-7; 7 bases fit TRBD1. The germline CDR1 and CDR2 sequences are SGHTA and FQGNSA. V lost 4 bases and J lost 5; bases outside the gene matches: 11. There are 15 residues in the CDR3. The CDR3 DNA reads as TGTGCCAGCAGCTCGTATCAAAAGACAGGGAACGAGCAGTACTTC. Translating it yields CASSSYQKTGNEQYF.

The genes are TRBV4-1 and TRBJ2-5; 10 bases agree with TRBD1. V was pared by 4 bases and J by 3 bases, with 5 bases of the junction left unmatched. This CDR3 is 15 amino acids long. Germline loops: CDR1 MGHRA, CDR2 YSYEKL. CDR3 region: CASSRQGAKEETQYF. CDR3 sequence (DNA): TGCGCCAGCAGCCGACAGGGGGCTAAGGAAGAGACCCAGTACTTC.

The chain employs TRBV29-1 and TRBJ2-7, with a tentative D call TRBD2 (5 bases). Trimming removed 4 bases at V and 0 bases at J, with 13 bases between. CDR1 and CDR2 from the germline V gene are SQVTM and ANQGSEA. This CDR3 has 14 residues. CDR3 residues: CSVARAGSSYEQYF. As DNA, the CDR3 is TGCAGCGTTGCCCGGGCGGGTAGCTCCTACGAGCAGTACTTC.

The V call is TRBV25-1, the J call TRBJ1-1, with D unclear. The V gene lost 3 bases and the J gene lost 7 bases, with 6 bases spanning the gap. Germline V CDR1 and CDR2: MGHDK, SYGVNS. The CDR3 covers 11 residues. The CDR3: CASSDGHEAFF. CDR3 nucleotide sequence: TGTGCCAGCAGTGACGGCCATGAAGCTTTCTTT.

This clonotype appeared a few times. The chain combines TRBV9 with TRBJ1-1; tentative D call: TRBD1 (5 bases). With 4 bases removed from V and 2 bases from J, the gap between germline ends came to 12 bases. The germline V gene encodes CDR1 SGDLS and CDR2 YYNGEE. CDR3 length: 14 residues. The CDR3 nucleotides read TGTGCCAGCAGCCAAGGGACCTTAAACACTGAAGCTTTCTTT. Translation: CASSQGTLNTEAFF.

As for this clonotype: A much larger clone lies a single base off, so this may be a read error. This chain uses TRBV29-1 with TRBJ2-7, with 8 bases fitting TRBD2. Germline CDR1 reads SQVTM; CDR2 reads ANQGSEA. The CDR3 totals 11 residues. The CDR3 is CSAFTGREQHF. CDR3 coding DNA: TGCAGCGCTTTCACCGGGAGGGAGCAGCACTTC.

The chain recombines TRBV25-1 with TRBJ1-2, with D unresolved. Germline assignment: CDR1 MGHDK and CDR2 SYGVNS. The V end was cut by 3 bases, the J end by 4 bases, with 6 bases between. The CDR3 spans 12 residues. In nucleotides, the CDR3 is TGTGCCAGCAGTGAGGTGTCCTATGGCTACACCTTC. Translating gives CASSEVSYGYTF.